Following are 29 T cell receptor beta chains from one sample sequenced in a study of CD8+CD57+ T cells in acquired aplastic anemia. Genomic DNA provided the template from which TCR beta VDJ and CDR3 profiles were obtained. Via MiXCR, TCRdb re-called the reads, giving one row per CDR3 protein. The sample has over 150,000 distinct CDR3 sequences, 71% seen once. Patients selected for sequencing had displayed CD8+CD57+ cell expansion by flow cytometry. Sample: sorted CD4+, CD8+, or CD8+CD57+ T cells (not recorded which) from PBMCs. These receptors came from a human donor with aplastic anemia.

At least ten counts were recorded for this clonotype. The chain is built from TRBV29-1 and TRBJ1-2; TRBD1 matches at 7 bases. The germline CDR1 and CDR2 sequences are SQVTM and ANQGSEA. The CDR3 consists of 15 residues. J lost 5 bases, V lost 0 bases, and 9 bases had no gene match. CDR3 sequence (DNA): TGCAGCGTTGAAGAAGGGACAGTAGCGGGGTATGGCTACACCTTC. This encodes CSVEEGTVAGYGYTF.

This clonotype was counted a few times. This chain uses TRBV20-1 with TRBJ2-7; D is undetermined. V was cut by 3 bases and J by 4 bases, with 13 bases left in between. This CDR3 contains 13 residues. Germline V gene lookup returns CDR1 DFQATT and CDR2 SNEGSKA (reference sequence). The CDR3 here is CSARPRGIYEQYF. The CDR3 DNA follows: TGCAGTGCTAGGCCTCGTGGGATATACGAGCAGTACTTC.

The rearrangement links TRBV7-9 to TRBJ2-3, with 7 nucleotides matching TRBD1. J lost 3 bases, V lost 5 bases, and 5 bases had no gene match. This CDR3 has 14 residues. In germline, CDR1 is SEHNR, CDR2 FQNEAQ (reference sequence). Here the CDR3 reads CASSDPGGTDTQYF. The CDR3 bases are TGTGCCAGCAGCGATCCAGGGGGAACAGATACGCAGTATTTT.

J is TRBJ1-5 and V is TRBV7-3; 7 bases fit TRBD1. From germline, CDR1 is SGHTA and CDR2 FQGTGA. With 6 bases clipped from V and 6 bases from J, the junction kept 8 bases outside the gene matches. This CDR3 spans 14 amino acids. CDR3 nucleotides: TGTGCCAGCAGTCCGACAGGGATGGGTCAGCCCCAGCATTTT. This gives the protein CASSPTGMGQPQHF.

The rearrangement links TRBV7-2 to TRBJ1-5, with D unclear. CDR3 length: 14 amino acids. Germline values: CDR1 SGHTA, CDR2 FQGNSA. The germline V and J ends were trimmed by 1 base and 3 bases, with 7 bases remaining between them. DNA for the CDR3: TGTGCCAGCAGCTTAGACGACACCAATCAGCCCCAGCATTTT. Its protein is CASSLDDTNQPQHF.

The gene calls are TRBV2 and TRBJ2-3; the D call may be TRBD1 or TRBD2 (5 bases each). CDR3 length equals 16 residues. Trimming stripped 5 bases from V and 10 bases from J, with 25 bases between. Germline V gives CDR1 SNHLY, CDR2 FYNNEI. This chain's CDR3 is CASSLLRAVQGVAQYF. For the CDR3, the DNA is TGTGCCAGCAGTCTCCTTCGAGCGGTCCAAGGGGTGGCGCAGTATTTT.

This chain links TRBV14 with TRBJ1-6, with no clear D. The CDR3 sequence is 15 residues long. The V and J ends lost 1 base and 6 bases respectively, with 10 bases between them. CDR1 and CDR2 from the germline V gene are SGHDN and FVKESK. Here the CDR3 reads CASSQVSGLNSPLHF. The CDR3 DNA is TGTGCCAGCAGCCAAGTTTCTGGCCTTAATTCACCCCTCCACTTT.

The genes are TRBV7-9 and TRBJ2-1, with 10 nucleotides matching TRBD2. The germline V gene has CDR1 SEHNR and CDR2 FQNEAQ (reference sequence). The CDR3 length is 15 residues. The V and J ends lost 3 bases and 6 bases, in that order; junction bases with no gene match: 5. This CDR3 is CASSLASGRTNEQFF. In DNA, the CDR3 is TGTGCCAGCAGCTTGGCTAGCGGGAGAACCAATGAGCAGTTCTTC.

For the CDR3, the DNA is TGTGCCAGCAAGGGACAGGGGGCGAGAACCGGGGAGCTGTTTTTT. Translating gives CASKGQGARTGELFF. V is TRBV24-1 and J is TRBJ2-2, with 12 bases matching TRBD1. Germline V gene data show CDR1 as KGHDR and CDR2 as SFDVKD. The CDR3 sequence is 15 residues long. J lost 5 bases, V lost 11 bases, and 8 bases had no gene match.

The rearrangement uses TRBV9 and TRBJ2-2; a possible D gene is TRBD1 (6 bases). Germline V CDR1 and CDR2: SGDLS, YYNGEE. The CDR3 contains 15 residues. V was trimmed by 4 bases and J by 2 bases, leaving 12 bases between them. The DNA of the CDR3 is TGTGCCAGCAGCACCCGGACAGCTAACACCGGGGAGCTGTTTTTT. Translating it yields CASSTRTANTGELFF.

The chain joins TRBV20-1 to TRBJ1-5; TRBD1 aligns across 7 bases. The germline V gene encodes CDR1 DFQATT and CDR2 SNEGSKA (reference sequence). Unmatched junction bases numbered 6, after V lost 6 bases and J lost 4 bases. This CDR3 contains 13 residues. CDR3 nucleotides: TGCAGTGCGGAAGGGGGCGCGAATCAGCCCCAGCATTTT. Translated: CSAEGGANQPQHF.

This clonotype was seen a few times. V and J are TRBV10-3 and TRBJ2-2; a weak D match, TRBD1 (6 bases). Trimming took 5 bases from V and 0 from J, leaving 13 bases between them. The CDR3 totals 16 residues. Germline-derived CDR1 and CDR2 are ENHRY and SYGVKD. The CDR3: CAISQYRDANTGELFF. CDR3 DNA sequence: TGTGCCATCAGTCAGTACAGGGACGCGAACACCGGGGAGCTGTTTTTT.

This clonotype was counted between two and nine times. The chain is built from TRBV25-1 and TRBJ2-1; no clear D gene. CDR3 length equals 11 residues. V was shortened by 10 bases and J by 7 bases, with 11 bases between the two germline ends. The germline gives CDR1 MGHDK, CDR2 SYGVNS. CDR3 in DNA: TGTGCCACCCACCAAGAAAATGAGCAGTTCTTC. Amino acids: CATHQENEQFF.

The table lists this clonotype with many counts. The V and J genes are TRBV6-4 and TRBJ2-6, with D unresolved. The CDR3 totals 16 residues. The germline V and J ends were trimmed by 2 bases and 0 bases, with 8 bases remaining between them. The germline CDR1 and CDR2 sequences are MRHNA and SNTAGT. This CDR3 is CASSDGESSGANVLTF. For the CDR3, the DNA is TGTGCCAGCAGTGACGGGGAAAGCTCTGGGGCCAACGTCCTGACTTTC.

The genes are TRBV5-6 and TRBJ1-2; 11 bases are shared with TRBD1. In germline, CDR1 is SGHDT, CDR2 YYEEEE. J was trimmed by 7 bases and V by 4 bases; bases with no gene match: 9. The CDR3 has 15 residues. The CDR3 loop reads CASSGAGQGALGYTF. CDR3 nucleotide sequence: TGTGCCAGCAGCGGCGCCGGACAGGGGGCGCTTGGCTACACCTTC.

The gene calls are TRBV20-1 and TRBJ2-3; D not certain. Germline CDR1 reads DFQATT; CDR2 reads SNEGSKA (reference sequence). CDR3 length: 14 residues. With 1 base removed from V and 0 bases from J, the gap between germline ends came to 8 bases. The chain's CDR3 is CSARAPTSTDTQYF. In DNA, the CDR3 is TGCAGTGCTAGAGCGCCAACTAGCACAGATACGCAGTATTTT.

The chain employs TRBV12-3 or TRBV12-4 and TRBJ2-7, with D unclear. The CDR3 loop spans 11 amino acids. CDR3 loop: CASGLWNEQYF. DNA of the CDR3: TGTGCTAGTGGTTTGTGGAACGAGCAGTACTTC.

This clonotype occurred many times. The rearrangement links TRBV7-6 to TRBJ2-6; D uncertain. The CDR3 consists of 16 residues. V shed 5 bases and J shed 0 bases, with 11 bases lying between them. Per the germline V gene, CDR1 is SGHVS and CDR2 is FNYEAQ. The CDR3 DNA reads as TGTGCCAGCAGCCCAAGTATTTACTCTGGGGCCAACGTCCTGACTTTC. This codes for CASSPSIYSGANVLTF.

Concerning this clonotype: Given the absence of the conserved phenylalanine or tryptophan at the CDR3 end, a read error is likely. CDR3 protein: CASRREQGPWETQYL. The CDR3 nucleotides read TGTGCCAGCAGGAGAGAACAGGGCCCCTGGGAGACCCAGTACCTC. The chain is built from TRBV2 and TRBJ2-5; D perhaps matches TRBD1 (6 bases). CDR1 is SNHLY, CDR2 FYNNEI, per germline. This CDR3 spans 15 amino acids. V gave up 6 bases and J gave up 5 bases, with 19 bases separating them.

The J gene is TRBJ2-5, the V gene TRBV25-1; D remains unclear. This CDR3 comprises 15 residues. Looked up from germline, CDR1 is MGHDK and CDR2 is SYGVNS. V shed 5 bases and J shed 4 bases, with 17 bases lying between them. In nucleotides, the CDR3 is TGTGCCAGCAGTCCCGGACCTCCCCTTGGAGAGACCCAGTACTTC. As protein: CASSPGPPLGETQYF.

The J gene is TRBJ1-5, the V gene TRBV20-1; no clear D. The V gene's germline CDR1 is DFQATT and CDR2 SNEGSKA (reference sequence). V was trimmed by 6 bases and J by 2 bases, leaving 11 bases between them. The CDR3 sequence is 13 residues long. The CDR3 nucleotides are TGCAGTGCAGGCAGGCAGGGCAATCAGCCCCAGCATTTT. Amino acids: CSAGRQGNQPQHF.

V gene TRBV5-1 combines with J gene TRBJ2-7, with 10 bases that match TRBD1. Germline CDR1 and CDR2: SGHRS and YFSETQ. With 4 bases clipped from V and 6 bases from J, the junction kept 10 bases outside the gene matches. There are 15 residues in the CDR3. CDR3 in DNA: TGCGCCAGCAGCGTAACCGGGACAGGGGTTGTCGAGCAGTACTTC. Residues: CASSVTGTGVVEQYF.

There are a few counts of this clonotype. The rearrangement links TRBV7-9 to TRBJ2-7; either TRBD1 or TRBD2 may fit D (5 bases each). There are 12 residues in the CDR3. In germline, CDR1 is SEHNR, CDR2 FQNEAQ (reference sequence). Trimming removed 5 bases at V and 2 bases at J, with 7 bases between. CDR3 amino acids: CASSGGTYEQYF. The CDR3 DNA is TGTGCCAGCAGCGGGGGTACCTACGAGCAGTACTTC.

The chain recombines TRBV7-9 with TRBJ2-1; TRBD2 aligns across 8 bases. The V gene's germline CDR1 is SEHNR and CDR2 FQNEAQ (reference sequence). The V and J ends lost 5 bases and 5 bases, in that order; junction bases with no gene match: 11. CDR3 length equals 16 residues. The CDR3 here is CASSTPGSGDHNEQFF. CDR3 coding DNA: TGTGCCAGCAGCACCCCTGGTAGCGGGGACCACAATGAGCAGTTCTTC.

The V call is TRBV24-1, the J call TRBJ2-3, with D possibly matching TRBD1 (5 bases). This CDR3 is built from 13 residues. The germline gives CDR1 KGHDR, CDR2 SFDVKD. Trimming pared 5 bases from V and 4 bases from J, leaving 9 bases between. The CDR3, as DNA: TGTGCCACCAGTGCTACAGGCGCAGATACGCAGTATTTT. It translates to CATSATGADTQYF.

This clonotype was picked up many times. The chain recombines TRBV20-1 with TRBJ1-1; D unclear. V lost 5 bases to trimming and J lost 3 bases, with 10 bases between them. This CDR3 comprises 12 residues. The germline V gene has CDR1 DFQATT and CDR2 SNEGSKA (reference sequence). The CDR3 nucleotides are TGCAGTGCTTCGGACGAGGACACTGAAGCTTTCTTT. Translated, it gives CSASDEDTEAFF.

The CDR3 spells CAISDREHLSNQPQHF. The CDR3 DNA is TGTGCCATCAGTGACAGGGAACACCTGAGCAATCAGCCCCAGCATTTT. The J gene is TRBJ1-5, the V gene TRBV10-3, with D tentatively TRBD1 (5 bases). Trimming took off 3 bases at V and 1 base at J, with 13 bases between the two ends. CDR1 is ENHRY and CDR2 is SYGVKD in the germline V gene. The CDR3 is 16 amino acids.

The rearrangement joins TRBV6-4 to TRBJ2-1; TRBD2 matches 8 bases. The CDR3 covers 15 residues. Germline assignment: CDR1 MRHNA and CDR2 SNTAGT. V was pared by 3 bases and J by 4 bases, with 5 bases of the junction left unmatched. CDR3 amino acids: CASSEDGGEYNEQFF. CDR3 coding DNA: TGTGCCAGCAGTGAGGACGGGGGGGAATACAATGAGCAGTTCTTC.

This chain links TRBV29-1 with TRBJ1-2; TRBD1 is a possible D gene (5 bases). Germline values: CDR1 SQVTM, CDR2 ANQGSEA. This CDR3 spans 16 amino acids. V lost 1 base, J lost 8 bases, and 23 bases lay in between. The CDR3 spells CSVEGSQGTIGNGYTF. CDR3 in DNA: TGCAGCGTTGAAGGGTCGCAGGGAACGATCGGCAACGGCTACACCTTC.